This passage covers 23 T cell receptor beta chains from one sample sequenced in a study of T-cell reconstitution after alpha-beta-depleted transplantation in children. A TCRbeta library incorporating unique molecular identifiers was prepared. TCRdb itself ran the PCR reads through MiXCR, one entry per CDR3 protein. The table includes 640,000 or so distinct CDR3 sequences, around 17% detected once. Here the sequenced sample was PBMCs from the stem cell graft donor, taken from the stem cell graft. The origin of the receptors is a human donor who donated a stem cell graft to a child with acute myeloid leukemia.

V and J are TRBV24-1 and TRBJ1-1; TRBD1 is a possible D gene (5 bases). The V end lost 5 bases, the J end lost 3 bases, and 18 bases lay between the germline ends. Germline lookup yields CDR1 KGHDR and CDR2 SFDVKD. The CDR3 covers 16 residues. The CDR3 sequence is CATSAPPGEGDTEAFF. The CDR3 DNA follows: TGTGCCACCAGTGCCCCTCCGGGGGAGGGTGACACTGAAGCTTTCTTT.

The chain couples TRBV12-3 or TRBV12-4 to TRBJ2-7; TRBD1 matches at 7 bases. The CDR3 loop spans 14 amino acids. The trim removed 6 bases at V and 3 bases at J, leaving 8 bases unmatched. CDR3: CASRKQGTVYEQYF. CDR3 coding DNA: TGTGCCAGCAGGAAACAGGGGACGGTCTACGAGCAGTACTTC.

This clonotype was picked up a small number of times. The chain joins TRBV7-2 to TRBJ1-1; no clear D gene. CDR1 is SGHTA and CDR2 is FQGNSA in the germline V gene. The ends were cut back, 4 bases at V and 1 base at J, with 13 bases in the middle. This CDR3 is 15 amino acids long. This CDR3 reads CASSSSWVGNTEAFF. CDR3 coding DNA: TGTGCCAGCAGCTCTTCATGGGTCGGGAACACTGAAGCTTTCTTT.

This clonotype was seen many times. The chain has TRBV4-2 and TRBJ1-2; weak D call: TRBD1 (6 bases). CDR1 and CDR2 (germline): LGHNA, YNFKEQ. V was trimmed by 2 bases and J by 4 bases, leaving 14 bases between them. The CDR3 runs 15 residues. CDR3 nucleotides: TGTGCCAGCAGCCAAAGCTTCGGACAGAGCTATGGCTACACCTTC. Residues: CASSQSFGQSYGYTF.

The chain recombines TRBV15 with TRBJ1-6, with D uncertain. The CDR3 spans 15 residues. Deletions cut 0 bases from V and 10 bases from J, with 13 bases between. Germline CDR1 and CDR2: LNHNV and YYDKDF (reference sequence). The CDR3 sequence is CATSRDASESSPLHF. For the CDR3, the DNA is TGTGCCACCAGCAGAGATGCGTCAGAATCCTCACCCCTCCACTTT.

This clonotype was recorded many times. V gene TRBV20-1 combines with J gene TRBJ2-1; D is unresolved. The V end lost 4 bases, the J end lost 5 bases, and 6 bases lay between the germline ends. Per the germline V gene, CDR1 is DFQATT and CDR2 is SNEGSKA (reference sequence). This CDR3 has 11 amino acids. CDR3 in amino acids: CSAKTHNEQFF. CDR3 sequence (DNA): TGCAGTGCTAAGACCCACAATGAGCAGTTCTTC.

In this sample, this clonotype turned up once. Just one base apart from a much larger clone, this may be a read error. This chain connects TRBV12-3 or TRBV12-4 to TRBJ1-5; no clear D gene. The CDR3 covers 14 residues. Deletions cut 5 bases from V and 3 bases from J, with 11 bases between. The CDR3, as DNA: TGTGCCAGCAGTGCGAGGAATACCAATCAGCCCCAGCATTTT. Protein sequence: CASSARNTNQPQHF.

This sequence joins TRBV6-6 and TRBJ1-2; D not certain. Trimming left V 11 bases short and J 5 bases short, with 9 bases between. This CDR3 spans 10 amino acids. CDR1 and CDR2 (germline): MNHNY, SVGAGI (reference sequence). CDR3 coding DNA: TGTGCCGGCTACAAGTATGGCTACACCTTC. This sequence encodes CAGYKYGYTF.

Remarks on this clonotype: This could be a read error, since a much larger clone is one nucleotide away. This chain uses TRBV7-9 with TRBJ1-5; the D is unclear. The germline CDR1 and CDR2 sequences are SEHNR and FQNEAQ (reference sequence). Trimming removed 4 bases at V and 6 bases at J, with 7 bases between. CDR3 length equals 12 residues. The CDR3: CASSSDGQPQHF. The CDR3 nucleotides are TGTGCCAGCAGCTCAGACGGTCAGCCCCAGCATTTT.

This clonotype was counted ten times or more. V and J are TRBV20-1 and TRBJ2-3, with 10 bases fitting TRBD2. CDR1 is DFQATT, CDR2 SNEGSKA, per germline (reference sequence). CDR3 size: 18 residues. V lost 0 bases to trimming and J lost 0 bases; unmatched junction nucleotides: 9. The CDR3 loop is CSARDLAGAQSSTDTQYF. The CDR3 DNA is TGCAGTGCTAGAGACCTAGCGGGGGCCCAGTCTAGCACAGATACGCAGTATTTT.

This clonotype was counted ten times or more. The J gene is TRBJ1-1, the V gene TRBV6-5, with TRBD1 as a possible D gene (6 bases). The CDR3 loop spans 15 amino acids. Germline CDR1 is MNHEY and CDR2 is SVGAGI. The V end lost 2 bases, the J end lost 0 bases, and 10 bases lay between the germline ends. CDR3 sequence: CASSYTRTVNTEAFF. CDR3 bases: TGTGCCAGCAGTTACACACGGACAGTGAACACTGAAGCTTTCTTT.

The rearrangement uses TRBV7-3 and TRBJ2-1; D may be TRBD2 (6 bases). With 5 bases removed from V and 5 bases from J, the gap between germline ends came to 13 bases. CDR3 length: 14 amino acids. Germline V gene data show CDR1 as SGHTA and CDR2 as FQGTGA. The CDR3 is CASSPAGTHNEQFF. The CDR3 DNA is TGTGCCAGCAGCCCCGCCGGGACTCACAATGAGCAGTTCTTC.

The V gene is TRBV12-3 or TRBV12-4, the J gene TRBJ1-1; a possible D gene is TRBD1 (5 bases). V dropped 3 bases and J dropped 6 bases, with 11 bases sitting between them. The CDR3 is 13 residues long. In nucleotides, the CDR3 is TGTGCCAGCAGTTTCCAGGGCCAGGCTGAAGCTTTCTTT. Translating gives CASSFQGQAEAFF.

In its sample, this clonotype was seen a few times. The chain links TRBV15 to TRBJ2-3, with TRBD2 matching 9 bases. Germline V lookup: CDR1 LNHNV, CDR2 YYDKDF (reference sequence). Unmatched junction bases numbered 4, after V lost 1 base and J lost 2 bases. The CDR3 has 16 residues. Here the CDR3 reads CATSRGIAGDTDTQYF. Here the CDR3 DNA reads TGTGCCACCAGCAGAGGTATAGCGGGGGACACAGATACGCAGTATTTT.

This clonotype was counted at least ten times. This chain joins TRBV29-1 and TRBJ2-5; D may be TRBD1 (5 bases). Germline V gene sequence: CDR1 SQVTM, CDR2 ANQGSEA. The ends were cut back, 0 bases at V and 4 bases at J, with 9 bases in the middle. CDR3 length: 13 residues. The CDR3 region is CSVEDRALETQYF. The DNA for the CDR3 is TGCAGCGTTGAAGACAGGGCGTTAGAGACCCAGTACTTC.

The table lists this clonotype with many counts. This chain connects TRBV20-1 to TRBJ2-3; D is possibly TRBD1 (6 bases). Germline-derived CDR1 and CDR2 are DFQATT and SNEGSKA (reference sequence). The CDR3 consists of 14 residues. V was cut by 3 bases and J by 9 bases, with 19 bases left in between. As DNA, the CDR3 is TGCAGTGCTAGGACAGGTATGAAGGCAGGGACGCAGTATTTT. It specifies CSARTGMKAGTQYF.

This clonotype was observed many times. This chain uses TRBV5-1 with TRBJ1-3; no clear D. Germline CDR1 is SGHRS and CDR2 is YFSETQ. The V end lost 1 base, the J end lost 0 bases, and 11 bases lay between the germline ends. This CDR3 comprises 16 residues. CDR3 DNA: TGCGCCAGCAGCTTGACGGGAGTGTCCTCTGGAAACACCATATATTTT. Translated: CASSLTGVSSGNTIYF.

In this sample, this clonotype turned up many times. The chain joins TRBV29-1 to TRBJ2-7; D perhaps matches TRBD1 (6 bases). Trimming took off 7 bases at V and 6 bases at J, with 19 bases between the two ends. The CDR3 contains 13 residues. In germline, CDR1 is SQVTM, CDR2 ANQGSEA. The CDR3 DNA follows: TGCAGCGCTTCCCAGGGGTTAGGCTCCGAGCAGTACGTC. Translated: CSASQGLGSEQYV.

The gene calls are TRBV11-1 and TRBJ1-6; TRBD1 agrees at 8 bases. V lost 6 bases to trimming and J lost 10 bases; unmatched junction nucleotides: 20. The CDR3 runs 18 residues. Looked up from germline, CDR1 is SGHAT and CDR2 is FQDESV (reference sequence). The CDR3 sequence is CASRDSGTGRFFGSPLHF. CDR3 DNA sequence: TGTGCCAGCAGGGATTCGGGGACAGGTCGATTTTTTGGGTCACCCCTCCACTTT.

This clonotype has a handful of counts. The chain recombines TRBV6-2 or TRBV6-3 with TRBJ2-2, with D hard to call. The CDR3 has 12 residues. Trimming removed 4 bases at V and 6 bases at J, with 6 bases between. Germline V CDR1 and CDR2: MNHEY, SVGEGT. The CDR3 nucleotides are TGTGCCAGCAGTTGGTCTCCCGGGGAGCTGTTTTTT. The encoded protein is CASSWSPGELFF.

V and J are TRBV2 and TRBJ2-3; D is ambiguous. There are 14 residues in the CDR3. CDR1 is SNHLY, CDR2 FYNNEI, per germline. With 3 bases removed from V and 0 bases from J, the gap between germline ends came to 7 bases. CDR3 in amino acids: CASSDSPSTDTQYF. As DNA, the CDR3 is TGTGCCAGCAGTGATTCCCCTAGCACAGATACGCAGTATTTT.

The sample holds many counts of this clonotype. This chain uses TRBV12-3 or TRBV12-4 with TRBJ1-5, with D maybe TRBD1 (6 bases). The CDR3 is made up of 15 amino acids. Between the trimmed V and J ends, which lost 4 bases and 0 bases, there was a span of 10 bases. CDR3 sequence: CASSWTVHSNQPQHF. DNA of the CDR3: TGTGCCAGCAGTTGGACAGTCCATAGCAATCAGCCCCAGCATTTT.

In this sample, this clonotype turned up a few times. The chain is built from TRBV12-3 or TRBV12-4 and TRBJ1-5; D perhaps matches TRBD1 (5 bases). Trimming left V 6 bases short and J 7 bases short, with 13 bases between. The CDR3 has 13 residues. CDR3 nucleotides: TGTGCCAGCAGCCTCCAGGGAGAACAGCCCCAGCATTTT. The encoded protein is CASSLQGEQPQHF.